A selection of T cell receptor beta chains follows, all from one sample in a study of cytomegalovirus exposure and HLA in healthy donors. Generated by immunoSEQ multiplex PCR, the TCRdb table keeps only in-frame clones and is missing some. This table holds some 170,000 clones, 70% to 90% found once. Material: PBMCs. These receptors all come from a woman in her twenties or thirties in good health and CMV-seronegative. Both conserved end residues are part of each CDR3. A D gene is named only where the DNA matches it firmly.

CDR3aa,d_gene,j_gene,v_gene
CASGRTNEQFF,NA,TRBJ2-1,TRBV7-3
CASRPGTEYNEQFF,TRBD1,TRBJ2-1,TRBV7-9
CASSVTGTQRRETQYF,NA,TRBJ2-5,TRBV19
CASSTSGETYEQYF,TRBD2,TRBJ2-7,TRBV7-9
CASSHQGSPLHF,NA,TRBJ1-6,TRBV7-2
CASSQELAVAKNIQYF,NA,TRBJ2-4,TRBV4-2
CASSYSGGSSYEQYF,NA,TRBJ2-7,TRBV6-6
CASSSSLVPDTQYF,NA,TRBJ2-3,TRBV28
CASSQDRAGPRYEQYF,NA,TRBJ2-7,TRBV4-3
CSVRDSDRQPQHF,TRBD1,TRBJ1-5,TRBV29-1
CASRAGTSGANVLTF,NA,TRBJ2-6,TRBV5-1
CASSPSGNYEQYF,TRBD2,TRBJ2-7,TRBV9
CASSQARGHSYNEQFF,NA,TRBJ2-1,TRBV14
CASSLYIAGGPSGELFF,TRBD2,TRBJ2-2,TRBV7-2
CASSLAGLNTEAFF,NA,TRBJ1-1,TRBV27
CASSYGKLQPQHF,NA,TRBJ1-5,TRBV6-6
CASSYYRNEQFF,NA,TRBJ2-1,TRBV5-4
CASSSKDGTGLSGNTIYF,TRBD1,TRBJ1-3,TRBV7-9
CASSPHASGRSGTQYF,TRBD2,TRBJ2-5,TRBV28
CASSPSTGGVETQYF,NA,TRBJ2-5,TRBV13
CSVGHNGYTF,NA,TRBJ1-2,TRBV29-1
CASSHLDRGDTQYF,NA,TRBJ2-3,TRBV7-6
CASSARQGAGEKLFF,TRBD1,TRBJ1-4,TRBV6-5
CASSLDRTSRWFDYTF,NA,TRBJ1-2,TRBV5-6
CASSLTGDNSNQPQHF,NA,TRBJ1-5,TRBV5-1
CASSWGQLTYEQYF,TRBD1,TRBJ2-7,TRBV5-6
CASGQGQGMRGYTF,TRBD1,TRBJ1-2,TRBV6-5
CASSKSPTGSYEQYF,NA,TRBJ2-7,TRBV6-5
CASSPPTLGQNTGELFF,NA,TRBJ2-2,TRBV18
CASSVRGGETGELFF,TRBD1,TRBJ2-2,TRBV6-4
CAISEGTGTSTDTQYF,TRBD1,TRBJ2-3,TRBV10-3
CASSPQGQWNNEQFF,NA,TRBJ2-1,TRBV7-9
CASSQLDPNEQFF,NA,TRBJ2-1,TRBV11-1
CASSPRDTAEAFF,NA,TRBJ1-1,TRBV11-3
CASSFYPPRQNTEAFF,NA,TRBJ1-1,TRBV27
CASSLDFGELFF,NA,TRBJ2-2,TRBV7-9
CASSLAAKPRWETQYF,NA,TRBJ2-5,TRBV5-4
CASSLGRNFYTEAFF,NA,TRBJ1-1,TRBV5-6
CASSADRGSGNTIYF,TRBD1,TRBJ1-3,TRBV6-6
CASSQNNNEKLFF,NA,TRBJ1-4,TRBV7-9
CAWSAGTTTGELFF,TRBD2,TRBJ2-2,TRBV30
CASSRLAGGNNEQFF,TRBD2,TRBJ2-1,TRBV7-8
CASRPPGGYEQYF,NA,TRBJ2-7,TRBV28
CSVVRGAEAFF,NA,TRBJ1-1,TRBV29-1
CASSYSAQYQPQHF,NA,TRBJ1-5,TRBV6-5
CASGREMNEKLFF,NA,TRBJ1-4,TRBV2
CASSQSLGGEGTDTQYF,NA,TRBJ2-3,TRBV4-3
CATSRARESNQPQHF,NA,TRBJ1-5,TRBV15
CASDAQGAGNTEAFF,TRBD1,TRBJ1-1,TRBV6-6
CASSPTPIETQYF,NA,TRBJ2-5,TRBV27
CASSPLGSGFQPQHF,NA,TRBJ1-5,TRBV4-1
CASSRLYNEQFF,NA,TRBJ2-1,TRBV28
CASSRGYQETQYF,NA,TRBJ2-5,TRBV27
CASSGMLGGGPMDTQYF,NA,TRBJ2-3,TRBV5-6